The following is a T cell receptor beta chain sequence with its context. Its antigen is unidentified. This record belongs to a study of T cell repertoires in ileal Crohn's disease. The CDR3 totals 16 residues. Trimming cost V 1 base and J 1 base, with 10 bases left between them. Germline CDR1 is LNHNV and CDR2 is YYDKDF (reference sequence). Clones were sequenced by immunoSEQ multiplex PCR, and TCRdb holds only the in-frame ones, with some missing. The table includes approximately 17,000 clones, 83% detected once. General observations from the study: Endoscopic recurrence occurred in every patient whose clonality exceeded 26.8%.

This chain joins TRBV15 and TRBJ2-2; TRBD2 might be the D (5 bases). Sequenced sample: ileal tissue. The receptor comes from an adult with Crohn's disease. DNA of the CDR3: TGTGCCACCAGCAGAGGGACTGCACGGAACACCGGGGAGCTGTTTTTT. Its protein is CATSRGTARNTGELFF.